The present T cell receptor beta chain was sequenced within a study of shared clonotypes between healthy human individuals. Study context: Researchers drew samples from a couple of women and a few men aged 18 to 49.

Sequencing used immunoSEQ multiplex PCR; TCRdb keeps in-frame clones, though not all of them. The sample has just over 2,000,000 clones; approximately 94% are singletons. As defined, naive CD8 cells were CD45RO-negative and positively selected for CCR7, with terminally differentiated effector memory CD45RA+ cells excluded. The study enrolled healthy HIV-negative adults without recent acute infections or vaccinations as donors. This sequence originates from a man aged 18 to 30 in good health. Source material: naive CD8+ T cells sorted from blood.

CDR3 DNA: TGTGCCAGCAGTTTCGGGGGGCCCTACACTGAAGCTTTCTTT. Its protein is CASSFGGPYTEAFF. This chain links TRBV27 with TRBJ1-1; D perhaps matches TRBD1 (6 bases). V lost 3 bases and J lost 3, with 11 bases in between. Germline CDR1 and CDR2: MNHEY and SMNVEV (reference sequence). This CDR3 is built from 14 residues.